These 2 T cell receptor beta chains came from one sample sequenced in a study of neurological immune-mediated disorders. Via MiXCR, TCRdb re-called the 5' RACE reads, giving one row per CDR3 protein. Altogether 66,000 or so distinct CDR3 sequences are present, 4% to 6% being singletons, with the ten largest covering less than 3.5%. Specimen: PBMCs. The receptors originated from a woman aged 25 to 39 with multiple sclerosis.

This clonotype was observed many times. The V gene is TRBV5-1, the J gene TRBJ2-7; TRBD1 matches at 7 bases. The germline V gene encodes CDR1 SGHRS and CDR2 YFSETQ. Germline trimming cut 4 bases from V and 0 bases from J; bases unmatched to any gene: 4. CDR3 length: 14 residues. The CDR3 coding sequence is TGCGCCAGCAGCCCGGGACAGACCTCCTACGAGCAGTACTTC. Encoded protein: CASSPGQTSYEQYF.

This clonotype was observed at least ten times. CDR3 residues: CASRPQGATGELFF. DNA of the CDR3: TGTGCCAGCAGACCCCAGGGGGCCACCGGGGAGCTGTTTTTT. The gene calls are TRBV28 and TRBJ2-2, with 8 positions matching TRBD1. With V trimmed by 6 bases and J by 4 bases, 4 bases remained unmatched. From germline, CDR1 is MDHEN and CDR2 SYDVKM. This CDR3 has 14 residues.